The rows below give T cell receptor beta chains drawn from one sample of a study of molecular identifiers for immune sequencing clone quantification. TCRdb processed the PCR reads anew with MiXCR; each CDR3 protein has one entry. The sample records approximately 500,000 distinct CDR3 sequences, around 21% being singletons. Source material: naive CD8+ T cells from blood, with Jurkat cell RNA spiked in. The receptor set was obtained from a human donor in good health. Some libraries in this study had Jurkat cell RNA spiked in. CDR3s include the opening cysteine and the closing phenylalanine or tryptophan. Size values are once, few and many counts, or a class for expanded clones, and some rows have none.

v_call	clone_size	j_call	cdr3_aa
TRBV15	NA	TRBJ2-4	CATSVFEVAKNIQYF
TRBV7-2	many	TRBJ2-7	CASSLGTQGYEQYF
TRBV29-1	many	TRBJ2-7	CSVAGGDSPYEQYF
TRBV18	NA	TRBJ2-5	CASSPGWGGLQETQYF
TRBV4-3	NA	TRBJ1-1	CASSPYTGTVNTEAFF
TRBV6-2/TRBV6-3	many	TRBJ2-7	CASSYDDEQYF
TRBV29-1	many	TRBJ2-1	CSVVGNWDNEQFF
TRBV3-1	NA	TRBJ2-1	CASSGLAGGLDEQLF
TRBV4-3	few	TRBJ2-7	CASSPGTGIAYEQYF
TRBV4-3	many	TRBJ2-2	CASSQDRGGAVTGELFF
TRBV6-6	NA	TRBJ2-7	CASSCDYEQYF
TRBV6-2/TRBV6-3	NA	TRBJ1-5	CASSLRQGSQPQHF
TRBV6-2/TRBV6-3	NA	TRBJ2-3	CASSYGGGVADTQYF
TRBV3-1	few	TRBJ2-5	CASSQPQDTYQETQYF
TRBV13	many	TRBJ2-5	CASSPWTEDRETQYF
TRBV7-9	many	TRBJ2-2	CASGTSGGDTGELFF
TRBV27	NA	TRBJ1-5	CASSLDFTSSNQPQHF
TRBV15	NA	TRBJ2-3	CATSSSPAGVDTQYF
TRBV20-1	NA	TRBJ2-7	CSALDRGQYEQYF
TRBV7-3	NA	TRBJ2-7	CASSLAGQVLYEQYF
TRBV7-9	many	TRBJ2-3	CASSLSFSDTQYF
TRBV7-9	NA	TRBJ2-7	CASSLGTGQVAYEQYF
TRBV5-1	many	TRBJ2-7	CASSLSGGAVSYEQYF
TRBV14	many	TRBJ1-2	CASSPMADRSGYTF
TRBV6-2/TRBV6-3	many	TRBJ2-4	CASWTSGSDIQYF
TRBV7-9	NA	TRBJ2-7	CASSTGTSGRAHGQYF
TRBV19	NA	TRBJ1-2	CASSIDVPTRINYGYTF
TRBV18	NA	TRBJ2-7	CASSPGPPGYEQYF
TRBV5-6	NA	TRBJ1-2	CASSLYTSQTYYGYTF
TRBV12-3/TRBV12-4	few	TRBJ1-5	CASSAGQGAGQPQHF
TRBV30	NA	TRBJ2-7	CAWKMSSPAYEQYF
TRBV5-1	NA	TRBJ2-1	CASSPHRQGAWVYNEQFF
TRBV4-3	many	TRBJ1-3	CASRSHLISGNTIYF
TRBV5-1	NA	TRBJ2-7	CASSLEGMPYERYF
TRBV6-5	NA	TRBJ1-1	CAGSGNRGWTEAFF
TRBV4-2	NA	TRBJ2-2	CASRREREGRVGELFF
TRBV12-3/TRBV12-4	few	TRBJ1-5	CASSPGALQPQHF
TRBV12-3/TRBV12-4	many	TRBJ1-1	CASSRGLAFF
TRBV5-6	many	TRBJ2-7	CASSLARVEQYF
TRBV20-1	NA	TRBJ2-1	CSAREEMTSGNRDEQFF
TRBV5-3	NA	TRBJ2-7	CASSLQGGVHEQYF
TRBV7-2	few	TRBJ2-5	CASSPLDRATEGFQETQYF